A single sample gave rise to the 29 T cell receptor beta chains below, sequenced in a study of regulatory T cells in long-lasting Graves disease. Assembly of TCR beta libraries relied on iRepertoire HTBI primers together with Arm-PCR of CDR3 regions. TCRdb analysed the multiplex PCR reads with MiXCR anew, one entry per CDR3 protein. The sample yields 520,000 or so distinct CDR3 sequences, around 12% seen once. Stated time point: newly diagnosed GD, antithyroid drugs for less than 3 months. With RNA extracted from PBMCs as input, the TCR library was made. The same data also contributed to another study, on T cells in Graves' hyperthyroidism and ophthalmopathy.

The sample here was peripheral blood mononuclear cells (PBMCs), taken at new diagnosis, from a patient treated with antithyroid drugs. These receptors originate from a woman between 25 and 40 years old with Graves disease.

This clonotype was found many times. CDR3: CASSLRPRRRFSYEQYF. The CDR3 DNA follows: TGTGCCAGCAGTTTGAGGCCGAGACGCCGTTTCTCCTACGAGCAGTACTTC. The V and J genes are TRBV12-3 or TRBV12-4 and TRBJ2-7; D is uncertain. The CDR3 has 17 residues. Trimming cost V 3 bases and J 0 bases, with 18 bases left between them.

There are many counts of this clonotype. CDR3 DNA: TGTGCCAGCGCCCCGGGTAGCGGGAGTCTGAGCGAGCAGTACTTC. As protein: CASAPGSGSLSEQYF. The chain is built from TRBV12-3 or TRBV12-4 and TRBJ2-7; the match to TRBD2 covers 9 bases. V lost 8 bases, J lost 6 bases, and 14 bases stayed unmatched. CDR3 length: 15 residues.

This clonotype came up once. This probably arose from a read error, given a far larger clone one base away. The chain uses TRBV11-3 and TRBJ2-7; 9 bases match TRBD2. With 5 bases clipped from V and 5 bases from J, the junction kept 10 bases outside the gene matches. This CDR3 region has 15 residues. Germline V lookup: CDR1 SGHNT, CDR2 YENEEA. The CDR3 sequence is CASSQAGGASHEQYF. The CDR3 nucleotides read TGTGCCAGCAGCCAGGCGGGGGGGGCTTCCCACGAGCAGTACTTC. The whole variable domain, filled in from reference TRBV11-3 and TRBJ2-7, reads EAGVVQSPRYKIIEKKQPVAFWCNPISGHNTLYWYLQNLGQGPELLIRYENEEAVDDSQLPKDRFSAERLKGVDSTLKIQPAELGDSAVYLCASSQAGGASHEQYFGPGTRLTVT.

This clonotype was detected ten times or more. The gene calls are TRBV10-3 and TRBJ2-2; no clear D gene. In germline, CDR1 is ENHRY, CDR2 SYGVKD. Trimming removed 3 bases from V and 2 bases from J, with 7 bases in between. This CDR3 region has 14 residues. CDR3 sequence reads: CAISDSFNTGELFF. The CDR3 DNA follows: TGTGCCATCAGTGACTCATTTAACACCGGGGAGCTGTTTTTT.

This clonotype came up many times. This chain joins TRBV29-1 and TRBJ2-3; D call uncertain. Trimming cost V 5 bases and J 4 bases, with 10 bases left between them. This CDR3 comprises 12 residues. Germline assignment: CDR1 SQVTM and CDR2 ANQGSEA. CDR3 sequence (DNA): TGCAGCGTTTTAAGGGATGCAGATACGCAGTATTTT. This translates into CSVLRDADTQYF.

This chain uses TRBV19 with TRBJ2-6; perhaps TRBD1 as D (6 bases). CDR3 length: 16 residues. Germline values: CDR1 LNHDA, CDR2 SQIVND (reference sequence). V lost 8 bases, J lost 0 bases, and 14 bases lay in between. DNA of the CDR3: TGTGCCAGTGTTGACAGGACCACCTCTGGGGCCAACGTCCTGACTTTC. Protein sequence: CASVDRTTSGANVLTF.

A single count supports this clonotype. A much larger clone lies a single base off, so this may be a read error. The V call is TRBV6-2 or TRBV6-3, the J call TRBJ1-2; 7 nucleotides agree with TRBD1. The CDR3 extends over 14 amino acids. CDR1 is MNHEY, CDR2 SVGEGT, per germline. The DNA of the CDR3 is TGTGCCTGCAGTTCGACAGGGTTAAACTATGGCTACACCTTC. As protein: CACSSTGLNYGYTF.

This clonotype was detected only a few times. CDR3 DNA sequence: TGCGCCAGCAGCGTCCGGACAGATCATAATTCACCCCTCCACTTT. Translation: CASSVRTDHNSPLHF. V usage is TRBV5-1 and J usage is TRBJ1-6; possibly TRBD1 for D (6 bases). This CDR3 has 15 residues. With 4 bases removed from V and 5 bases from J, the gap between germline ends came to 13 bases. CDR1 is SGHRS, CDR2 YFSETQ, per germline. The full variable domain, completed using reference TRBV5-1 and TRBJ1-6, is KAGVTQTPRYLIKTRGQQVTLSCSPISGHRSVSWYQQTPGQGLQFLFEYFSETQRNKGNFPGRFSGRQFSNSRSEMNVSTLELGDSALYLCASSVRTDHNSPLHFGNGTRLTVT.

This clonotype was seen a single time. Because the CDR3's place on the DNA is in doubt, the DNA is left out and the CDR3 is given as listed by TCRdb. The chain joins TRBV11-2 to TRBJ2-2; the table names TRBD1, a call not compared with the DNA. The CDR3 comprises 17 residues, both ends counted. Germline V gives CDR1 SGHAT, CDR2 FQNNGV. The CDR3 sequence: CASSSGLTAPTPGSCFF.

This rearrangement joins TRBV6-5 to TRBJ2-7; 11 bases align to TRBD2. The ends lost 0 bases at V and 0 bases at J; junction bases unmatched: 10. Germline assignment: CDR1 MNHEY and CDR2 SVGAGI. The CDR3 runs 19 residues. The CDR3 bases are TGTGCCAGCAGTTACTCCAGGCTAGCGGGAGGCCGAAGCTCCTACGAGCAGTACTTC. This codes for CASSYSRLAGGRSSYEQYF.

This clonotype was observed at least ten times. The chain joins TRBV14 to TRBJ1-2; 8 nucleotides agree with TRBD1. CDR1 is SGHDN, CDR2 FVKESK, per germline. The V gene end was trimmed by 0 bases and the J gene end by 2 bases; junction bases not matched to a gene: 11. There are 18 residues in the CDR3. CDR3 in DNA: TGTGCCAGCAGCCAAGAGTACCGCAGGGGGCTGAAGAACTATGGCTACACCTTC. Protein product: CASSQEYRRGLKNYGYTF.

This clonotype has a count of ten or more. The V gene is TRBV3-1, the J gene TRBJ2-1; 13 bases agree with TRBD2. Trimming cost V 4 bases and J 6 bases; bases outside gene matches: 6. The CDR3 extends over 16 amino acids. Germline CDR1 reads LGHDT; CDR2 reads YNNKEL (reference sequence). CDR3 in DNA: TGTGCCAGCAGCCTCGGACTAGCGGGAGCGGGCAATGAGCAGTTCTTC. It is translated as CASSLGLAGAGNEQFF.

The DNA for the CDR3 is TGTGCCAGCAGCCGATGGGAAGGGTTCGCAGATACGCAGTATTTT. Residues: CASSRWEGFADTQYF. This chain links TRBV6-2 or TRBV6-3 with TRBJ2-3; D is undetermined. In germline, CDR1 is MNHEY, CDR2 SVGEGT. The germline V and J ends were trimmed by 6 bases and 4 bases, with 17 bases remaining between them. The CDR3 covers 15 residues.

V gene TRBV18 combines with J gene TRBJ1-5; a possible D gene is TRBD1 (6 bases). Germline V lookup: CDR1 KGHSH, CDR2 LQKENI. The V gene lost 2 bases and the J gene lost 0 bases, with 14 bases spanning the gap. The CDR3 consists of 17 residues. In DNA form, the CDR3 reads TGTGCCAGCTCACCATACGGAGGGACATATAGCAATCAGCCCCAGCATTTT. This gives the protein CASSPYGGTYSNQPQHF.

The chain has TRBV27 and TRBJ2-6; a weak D match, TRBD2 (5 bases). The germline CDR1 and CDR2 sequences are MNHEY and SMNVEV (reference sequence). Trimming took off 4 bases at V and 0 bases at J, with 13 bases between the two ends. CDR3 length: 17 residues. The DNA of the CDR3 is TGTGCCAGCAGTTGGGCGAGAACTAGCTCTGGGGCCAACGTCCTGACTTTC. It codes for CASSWARTSSGANVLTF.

CDR3 in amino acids: CASSADRMITEAFF. The DNA of the CDR3 is TGTGCCAGCAGCGCGGACAGGATGATCACTGAAGCTTTCTTT. The chain has TRBV12-3 or TRBV12-4 and TRBJ1-1, with TRBD1 matching over 7 bases. The J segment lost 4 bases and the V segment lost 6 bases, leaving 8 bases of the junction unmatched. The CDR3 contains 14 residues.

In this sample, this clonotype turned up many times. This rearrangement joins TRBV19 to TRBJ1-5; 9 nucleotides agree with TRBD1. CDR3 length: 16 residues. Looked up from germline, CDR1 is LNHDA and CDR2 is SQIVND (reference sequence). The junction had 6 bases not matched to a gene; V was cut back by 3 bases and J by 3 bases. CDR3 loop: CASSMPGTGINQPQHF. DNA of the CDR3: TGTGCCAGTAGTATGCCCGGGACAGGGATCAATCAGCCCCAGCATTTT.

The chain employs TRBV5-5 and TRBJ2-1; TRBD2 aligns across 9 bases. The CDR3 runs to 15 residues. V was clipped by 4 bases and J by 5 bases; unmatched bases: 7. Germline-derived CDR1 and CDR2 are SGHKS and YYEKEE (reference sequence). CDR3: CASSIPGLANNEQFF. CDR3 sequence (DNA): TGTGCCAGCAGCATTCCGGGACTAGCCAACAATGAGCAGTTCTTC.

V gene TRBV25-1 combines with J gene TRBJ1-2, with D perhaps TRBD1 (5 bases). Deletions cut 8 bases from V and 4 bases from J, with 14 bases between. The CDR3 extends over 13 amino acids. Germline CDR1 reads MGHDK; CDR2 reads SYGVNS. CDR3 nucleotides: TGTGCCAGCGGAGCCCCAGGGAGCTATGGCTACACCTTC. This gives the protein CASGAPGSYGYTF.

This clonotype has a count of ten or more. V usage is TRBV28 and J usage is TRBJ2-3; TRBD1 is a possible D gene (6 bases). This CDR3 contains 14 residues. V was cut by 5 bases and J by 10 bases, with 19 bases left in between. Per germline, CDR1 MDHEN and CDR2 SYDVKM. CDR3 bases: TGTGCCAGCAGTCGGGACACGATTCGGAGAGCGCAGTATTTT. This codes for CASSRDTIRRAQYF.

This clonotype was picked up a small number of times. The chain employs TRBV18 and TRBJ2-7; a weak D match, TRBD2 (5 bases). Per germline, CDR1 KGHSH and CDR2 LQKENI. The CDR3 length is 13 residues. Trimming removed 3 bases from V and 4 bases from J, with 10 bases in between. The CDR3 reads CASSPQRAYEQYF. The DNA for the CDR3 is TGTGCCAGCTCACCCCAGAGGGCGTACGAGCAGTACTTC.

This clonotype was observed many times. The chain is built from TRBV2 and TRBJ1-5, with D uncertain. The CDR3 is 16 residues long. V was shortened by 6 bases and J by 0 bases, with 15 bases between the two germline ends. Germline assignment: CDR1 SNHLY and CDR2 FYNNEI. The chain's CDR3 is CASRGPRDYSNQPQHF. The CDR3 coding sequence is TGTGCCAGCAGGGGTCCGCGAGATTATAGCAATCAGCCCCAGCATTTT.

There are many counts of this clonotype. The gene calls are TRBV15 and TRBJ2-7, with D possibly TRBD1 on 5 matching bases. Germline CDR1 reads LNHNV; CDR2 reads YYDKDF (reference sequence). Trimming stripped 3 bases from V and 7 bases from J, with 13 bases between. This CDR3 comprises 13 residues. The CDR3 sequence: CATSSQGLREQYF. The CDR3 DNA is TGTGCCACCAGCAGTCAGGGCCTACGAGAGCAGTACTTC.

The chain recombines TRBV7-9 with TRBJ1-2, with a tentative D call TRBD1 (5 bases). The CDR3 sequence is 14 residues long. CDR1 SEHNR and CDR2 FQNEAQ come from the germline V gene (reference sequence). V lost 0 bases and J 6 bases, leaving 11 bases between the germline ends. This CDR3 reads CASSLAGERNGYTF. In nucleotides, the CDR3 is TGTGCCAGCAGCTTAGCGGGGGAACGGAATGGCTACACCTTC.

This clonotype occurred once. The V call is TRBV7-2, the J call TRBJ1-3; D is perhaps TRBD1 (6 bases). The CDR3 is 21 residues long. Trimming shortened V by 3 bases and J by 3 bases, and 30 bases separated the two germline ends. Germline V gene lookup returns CDR1 SGHTA and CDR2 FQGNSA. The CDR3 sequence: CASSFAGASLQVDLFGNTIYF. CDR3 in DNA: TGTGCCAGCAGCTTCGCGGGGGCCTCCCTGCAGGTGGACTTGTTTGGAAACACCATATATTTT.

The sample holds many counts of this clonotype. For the CDR3, the DNA is TGTGCCAGCGGGCGGGAGGCCTCGGACGAAAAACTGTTTTTT. As protein: CASGREASDEKLFF. The chain links TRBV3-1 to TRBJ1-4; the D is unclear. Germline values: CDR1 LGHDT, CDR2 YNNKEL (reference sequence). The CDR3 loop spans 14 amino acids. V gave up 8 bases and J gave up 8 bases, with 18 bases separating them.

This clonotype was counted ten times or more. The V gene is TRBV9, the J gene TRBJ2-7, with 7 positions matching TRBD1. From germline, CDR1 is SGDLS and CDR2 YYNGEE. The length of the CDR3 is 18 residues. The J segment lost 3 bases and the V segment lost 3 bases, leaving 18 bases of the junction unmatched. CDR3 DNA: TGTGCCAGCAGCGCCCCTCAACCCACAGGGGCGCTGATCTACGAGCAGTACTTC. This encodes CASSAPQPTGALIYEQYF.

The sample holds many counts of this clonotype. The gene calls are TRBV5-1 and TRBJ2-7; D perhaps matches TRBD2 (6 bases). The CDR3 sequence is 15 residues long. The V end was cut by 3 bases, the J end by 3 bases, with 16 bases between. Per germline, CDR1 SGHRS and CDR2 YFSETQ. The CDR3 here is CASSSRRATDYEQYF. The CDR3 region has the DNA TGCGCCAGCAGCTCGAGGAGGGCGACGGACTACGAGCAGTACTTC.

The chain has TRBV7-9 and TRBJ2-5; 8 bases align to TRBD1. V lost 3 bases to trimming and J lost 4 bases; unmatched junction nucleotides: 4. The CDR3 has 14 amino acids. Germline loops: CDR1 SEHNR, CDR2 FQNEAQ (reference sequence). For the CDR3, the DNA is TGTGCCAGCAGCTTCTGGACAGGGACAGAGACCCAGTACTTC. Its protein is CASSFWTGTETQYF. Looking up the rest from reference TRBV7-9 and TRBJ2-5 gives the full variable domain: DTGVSQNPRHKITKRGQNVTFRCDPISEHNRLYWYRQTLGQGPEFLTYFQNEAQLEKSRLLSDRFSAERPKGSFSTLEIQRTEQGDSAMYLCASSFWTGTETQYFGPGTRLLVL.